This T cell receptor beta chain was captured in a study of CD8 T cells in Susac syndrome. The CDR3 sequence is 14 residues long. Germline assignment: CDR1 LNHNV and CDR2 YYDKDF (reference sequence). V lost 0 bases and J lost 1, with 6 bases in between. RNA, at about 0.45 to 1 ug, was reverse transcribed with random hexamers. TCR beta CDR3 was amplified by immunoSEQ multiplex PCR. This amplification extended across 54 Vbeta and 13 Jbeta segments. Each CDR3 protein is one row after TCRdb ran MiXCR on the immunoSEQ multiplex PCR reads. This table has fewer than 150,000 distinct CDR3 sequences, under 95% appearing once. CD8+ and CD4+ T cells from blood underwent TCR beta sequencing. Treatment-naive patients with stable or active relapsing-remitting disease were the multiple sclerosis controls. Bulk CD8+ and CD4+ cells came from magnetic negative isolation; CD8+ TEMRA by FACS.

The origin of this receptor is a human donor with multiple sclerosis. Sample: CD8+ T cells from PBMCs. V is TRBV15 and J is TRBJ1-1; D uncertain. This CDR3 is CATSREKWNTEAFF. CDR3 sequence (DNA): TGTGCCACCAGCAGAGAGAAGTGGAACACTGAAGCTTTCTTT.